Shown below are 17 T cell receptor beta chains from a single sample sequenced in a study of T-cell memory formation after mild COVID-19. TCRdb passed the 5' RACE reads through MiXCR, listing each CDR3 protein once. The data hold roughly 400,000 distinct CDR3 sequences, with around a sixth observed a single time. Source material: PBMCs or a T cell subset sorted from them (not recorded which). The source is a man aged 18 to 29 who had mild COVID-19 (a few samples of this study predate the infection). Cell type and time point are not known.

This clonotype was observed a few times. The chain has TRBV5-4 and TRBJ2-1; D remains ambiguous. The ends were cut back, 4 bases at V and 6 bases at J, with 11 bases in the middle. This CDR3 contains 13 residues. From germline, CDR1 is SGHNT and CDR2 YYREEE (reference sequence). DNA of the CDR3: TGTGCCAGCAGCCTTGTGGACGGCAATGAGCAGTTCTTC. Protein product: CASSLVDGNEQFF. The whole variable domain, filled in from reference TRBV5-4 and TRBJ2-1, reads ETGVTQSPTHLIKTRGQQVTLRCSSQSGHNTVSWYQQALGQGPQFIFQYYREEENGRGNFPPRFSGLQFPNYSSELNVNALELDDSALYLCASSLVDGNEQFFGPGTRLTVL.

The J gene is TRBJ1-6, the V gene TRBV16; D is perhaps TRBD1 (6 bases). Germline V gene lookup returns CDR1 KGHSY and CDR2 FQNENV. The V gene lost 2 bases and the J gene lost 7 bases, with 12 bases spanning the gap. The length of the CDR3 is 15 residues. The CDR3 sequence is CASSQVGGRNSPLHF. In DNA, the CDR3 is TGTGCCAGCAGCCAAGTAGGGGGGAGGAATTCACCCCTCCACTTT. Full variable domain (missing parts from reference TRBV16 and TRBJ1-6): GEEVAQTPKHLVRGEGQKAKLYCAPIKGHSYVFWYQQVLKNEFKFLISFQNENVFDETGMPKERFSAKCLPNSPCSLEIQATKLEDSAVYFCASSQVGGRNSPLHFGNGTRLTVT.

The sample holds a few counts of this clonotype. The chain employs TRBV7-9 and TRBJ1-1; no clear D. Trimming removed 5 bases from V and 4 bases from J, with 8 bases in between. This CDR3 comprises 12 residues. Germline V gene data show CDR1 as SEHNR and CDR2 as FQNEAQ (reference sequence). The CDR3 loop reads CASSKFGTEAFF. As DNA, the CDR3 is TGTGCCAGCAGCAAGTTTGGCACTGAAGCTTTCTTT. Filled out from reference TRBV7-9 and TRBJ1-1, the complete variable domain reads DTGVSQNPRHKITKRGQNVTFRCDPISEHNRLYWYRQTLGQGPEFLTYFQNEAQLEKSRLLSDRFSAERPKGSFSTLEIQRTEQGDSAMYLCASSKFGTEAFFGQGTRLTVV.

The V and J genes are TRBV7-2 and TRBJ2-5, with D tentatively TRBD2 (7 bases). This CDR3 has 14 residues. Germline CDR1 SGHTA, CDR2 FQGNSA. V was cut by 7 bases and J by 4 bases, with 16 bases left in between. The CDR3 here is CASIQRGGTETQYF. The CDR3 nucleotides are TGTGCCAGCATTCAGAGGGGGGGAACAGAGACCCAGTACTTC.

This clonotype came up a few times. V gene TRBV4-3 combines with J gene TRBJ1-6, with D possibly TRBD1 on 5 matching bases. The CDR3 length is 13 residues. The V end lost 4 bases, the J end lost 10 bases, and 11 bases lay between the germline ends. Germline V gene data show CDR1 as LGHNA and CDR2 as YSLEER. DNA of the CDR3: TGCGCCAGCAGCCCCCAGGGTAGCTCACCCCTCCACTTT. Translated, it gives CASSPQGSSPLHF.

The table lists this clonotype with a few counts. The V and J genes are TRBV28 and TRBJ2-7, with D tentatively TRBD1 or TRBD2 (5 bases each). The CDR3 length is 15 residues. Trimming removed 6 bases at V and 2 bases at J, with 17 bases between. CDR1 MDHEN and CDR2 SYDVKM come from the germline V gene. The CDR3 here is CASSPTDRGAYEQYV. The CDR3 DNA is TGTGCCAGCAGCCCGACTGACAGAGGGGCCTACGAGCAGTACGTC.

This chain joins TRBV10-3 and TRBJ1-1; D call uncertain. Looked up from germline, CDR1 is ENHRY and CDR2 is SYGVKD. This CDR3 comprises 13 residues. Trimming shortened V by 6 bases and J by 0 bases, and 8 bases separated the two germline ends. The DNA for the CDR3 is TGTGCCATCAGATTGCGATTGAACACTGAAGCTTTCTTT. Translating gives CAIRLRLNTEAFF.

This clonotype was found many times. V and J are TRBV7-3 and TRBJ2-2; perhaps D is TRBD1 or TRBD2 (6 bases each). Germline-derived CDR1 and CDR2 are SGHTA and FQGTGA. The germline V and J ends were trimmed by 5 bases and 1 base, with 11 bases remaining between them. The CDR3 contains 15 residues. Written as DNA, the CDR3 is TGTGCCAGCAGCCAGAAGGGGGGGAACACCGGGGAGCTGTTTTTT. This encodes CASSQKGGNTGELFF.

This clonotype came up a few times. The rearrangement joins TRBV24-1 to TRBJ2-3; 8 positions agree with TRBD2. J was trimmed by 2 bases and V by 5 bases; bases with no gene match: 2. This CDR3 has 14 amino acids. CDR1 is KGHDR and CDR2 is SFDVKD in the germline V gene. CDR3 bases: TGTGCCACCAGTGCAGCGGGGGACACAGATACGCAGTATTTT. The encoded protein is CATSAAGDTDTQYF.

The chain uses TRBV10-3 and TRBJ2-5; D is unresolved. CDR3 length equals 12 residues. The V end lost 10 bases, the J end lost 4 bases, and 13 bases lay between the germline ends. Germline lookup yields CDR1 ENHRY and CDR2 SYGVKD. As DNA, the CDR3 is TGTGCCACCGAAGGTGAAGCAGAGACCCAGTACTTC. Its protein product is CATEGEAETQYF.

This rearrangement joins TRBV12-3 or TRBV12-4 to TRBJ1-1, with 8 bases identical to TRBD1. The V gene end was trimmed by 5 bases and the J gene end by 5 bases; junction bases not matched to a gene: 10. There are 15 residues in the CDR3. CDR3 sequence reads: CASSPQTGGGTEAFF. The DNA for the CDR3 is TGTGCCAGCAGTCCCCAAACAGGGGGAGGGACTGAAGCTTTCTTT.

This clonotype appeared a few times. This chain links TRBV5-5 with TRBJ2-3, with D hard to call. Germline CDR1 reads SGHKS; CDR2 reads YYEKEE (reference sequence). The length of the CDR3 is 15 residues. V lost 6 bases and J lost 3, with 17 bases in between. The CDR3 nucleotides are TGTGCCAGCACCCGGCAGCCCGGCAGGACAGATACGCAGTATTTT. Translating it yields CASTRQPGRTDTQYF.

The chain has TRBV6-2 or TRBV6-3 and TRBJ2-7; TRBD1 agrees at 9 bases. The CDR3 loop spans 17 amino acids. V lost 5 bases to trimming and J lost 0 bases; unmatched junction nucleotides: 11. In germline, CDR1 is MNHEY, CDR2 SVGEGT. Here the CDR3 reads CASSLPGQGFSSYEQYF. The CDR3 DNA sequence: TGTGCCAGCAGTCTACCGGGACAGGGATTCAGCTCCTACGAGCAGTACTTC.

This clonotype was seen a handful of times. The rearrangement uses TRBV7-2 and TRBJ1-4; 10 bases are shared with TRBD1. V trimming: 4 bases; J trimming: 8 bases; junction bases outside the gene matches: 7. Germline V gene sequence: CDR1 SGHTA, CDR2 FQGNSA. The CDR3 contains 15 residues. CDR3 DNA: TGTGCCAGCAGCTCGTTGGGACAGGGGTTCGAAAAACTGTTTTTT. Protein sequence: CASSSLGQGFEKLFF. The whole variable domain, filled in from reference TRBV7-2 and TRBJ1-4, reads GAGVSQSPSNKVTEKGKDVELRCDPISGHTALYWYRQSLGQGLEFLIYFQGNSAPDKSGLPSDRFSAERTGGSVSTLTIQRTQQEDSAVYLCASSSLGQGFEKLFFGSGTQLSVL.

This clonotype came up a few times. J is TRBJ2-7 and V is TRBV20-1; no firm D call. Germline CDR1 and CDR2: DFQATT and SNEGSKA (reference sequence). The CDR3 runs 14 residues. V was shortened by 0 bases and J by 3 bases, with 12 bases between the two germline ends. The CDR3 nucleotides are TGCAGTGCTAGAGATACCAGAGGTGGCTACGAGCAGTACTTC. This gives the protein CSARDTRGGYEQYF.

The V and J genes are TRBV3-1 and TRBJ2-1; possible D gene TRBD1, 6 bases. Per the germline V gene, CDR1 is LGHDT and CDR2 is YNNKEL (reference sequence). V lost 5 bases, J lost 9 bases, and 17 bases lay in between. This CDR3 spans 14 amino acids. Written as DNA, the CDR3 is TGTGCCAGCAGCTCCGGGACAAGGCCCAGTGAGCAGTTCTTC. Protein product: CASSSGTRPSEQFF.

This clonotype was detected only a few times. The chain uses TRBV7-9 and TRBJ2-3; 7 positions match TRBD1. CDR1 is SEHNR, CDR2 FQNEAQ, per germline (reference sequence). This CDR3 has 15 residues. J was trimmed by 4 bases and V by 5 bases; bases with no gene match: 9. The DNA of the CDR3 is TGTGCCAGCAGCCCCCGAGGGGGCGCCCCAGATACGCAGTATTTT. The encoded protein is CASSPRGGAPDTQYF.